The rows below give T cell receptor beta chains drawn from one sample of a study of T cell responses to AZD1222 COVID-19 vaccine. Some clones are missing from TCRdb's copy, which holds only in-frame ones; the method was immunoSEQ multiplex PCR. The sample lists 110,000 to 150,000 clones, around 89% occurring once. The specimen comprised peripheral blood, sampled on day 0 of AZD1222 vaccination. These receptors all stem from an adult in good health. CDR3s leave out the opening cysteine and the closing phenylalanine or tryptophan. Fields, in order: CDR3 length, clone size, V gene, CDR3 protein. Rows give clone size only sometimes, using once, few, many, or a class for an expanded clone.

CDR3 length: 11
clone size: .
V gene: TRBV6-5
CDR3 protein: ASSYEADQPQH

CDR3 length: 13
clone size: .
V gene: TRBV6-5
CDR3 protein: ASSSTRLGDTEAF

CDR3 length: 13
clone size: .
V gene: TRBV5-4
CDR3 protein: ASSLGQGDNYGYT

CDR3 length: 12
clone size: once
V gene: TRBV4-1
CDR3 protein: ASSPGGAKNIQY

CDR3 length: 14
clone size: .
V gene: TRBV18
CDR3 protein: ASSPRGQTTNEKLF

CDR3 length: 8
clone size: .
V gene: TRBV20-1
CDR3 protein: SLGDQPQH

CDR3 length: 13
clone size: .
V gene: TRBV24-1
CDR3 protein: ATSDFSGDTGELF

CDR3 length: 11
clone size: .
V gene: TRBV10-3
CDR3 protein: AISETGAYGYT

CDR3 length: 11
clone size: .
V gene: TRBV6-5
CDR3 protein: ASTPSSYNEQF

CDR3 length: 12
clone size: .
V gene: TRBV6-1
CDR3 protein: ASSAGTLNTEAF

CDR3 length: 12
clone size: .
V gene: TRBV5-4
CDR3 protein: ASGYISQNYGYT

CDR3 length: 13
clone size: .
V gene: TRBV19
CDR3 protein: ASSPTARGRGELF

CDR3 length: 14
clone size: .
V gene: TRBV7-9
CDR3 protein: ASSLADGDANYGYT

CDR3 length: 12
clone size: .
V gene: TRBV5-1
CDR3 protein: ASSSPNSDEKLF

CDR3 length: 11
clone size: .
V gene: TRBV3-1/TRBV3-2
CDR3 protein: ASSQDPGNTIY

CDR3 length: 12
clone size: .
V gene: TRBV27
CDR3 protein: ASRGTSVYNEQF

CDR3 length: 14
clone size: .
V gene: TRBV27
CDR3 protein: ASSPRDGATNEKLF

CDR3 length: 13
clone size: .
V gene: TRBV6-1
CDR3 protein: ASSEARTGGRPIY

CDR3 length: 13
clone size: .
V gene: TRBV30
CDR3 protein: AWSVGWQGNYGYT

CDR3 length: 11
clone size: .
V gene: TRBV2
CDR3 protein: ASRPGTGGEQY

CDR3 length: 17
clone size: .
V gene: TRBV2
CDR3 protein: ASSTQGLAGGFSYNEQF

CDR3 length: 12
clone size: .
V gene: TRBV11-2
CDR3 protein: ASSLTSGTGELF

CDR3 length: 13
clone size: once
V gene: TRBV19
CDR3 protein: ASSMYRYSNQPQH

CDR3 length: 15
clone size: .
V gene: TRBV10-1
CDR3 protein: ASSESPQGRYQETQY

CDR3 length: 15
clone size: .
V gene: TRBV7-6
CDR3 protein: ASSLAPRSGSGNTIY

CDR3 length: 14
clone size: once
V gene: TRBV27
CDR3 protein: ASSFGLAGGQETQY

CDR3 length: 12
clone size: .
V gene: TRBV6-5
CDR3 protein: ASSYNGVGSPLH

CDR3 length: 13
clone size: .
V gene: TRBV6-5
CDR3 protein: ASSTNDRGNQPQH

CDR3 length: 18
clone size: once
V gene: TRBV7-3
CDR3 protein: ASSLMSTGPRVSGANVLT

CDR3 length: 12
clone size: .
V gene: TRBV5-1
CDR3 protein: ASSFSGAYNEQF

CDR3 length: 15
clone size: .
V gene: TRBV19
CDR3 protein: ASSTLTSLFRDTEAF

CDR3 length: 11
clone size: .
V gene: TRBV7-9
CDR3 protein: ASSWESNQPQH

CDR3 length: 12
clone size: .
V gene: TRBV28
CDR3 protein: ASSLSRGREKLF

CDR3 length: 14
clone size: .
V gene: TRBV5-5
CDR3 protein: ASRSQAGLAKNIQY

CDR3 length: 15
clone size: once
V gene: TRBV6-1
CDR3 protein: ASSERRSAGGNQPQH

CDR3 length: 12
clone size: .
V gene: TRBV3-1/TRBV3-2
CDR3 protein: ASKGTGFYYGYT

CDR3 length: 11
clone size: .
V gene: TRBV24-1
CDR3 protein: ATTRGGTGELF

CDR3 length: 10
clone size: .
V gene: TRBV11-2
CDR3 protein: ASSLRNYGYT

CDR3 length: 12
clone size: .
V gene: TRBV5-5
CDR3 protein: ASSLGSFNYEQY

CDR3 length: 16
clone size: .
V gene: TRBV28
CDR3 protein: ASRPQGRGVDGTDTQY

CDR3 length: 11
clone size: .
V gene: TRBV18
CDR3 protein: ASSPPAQPEAF

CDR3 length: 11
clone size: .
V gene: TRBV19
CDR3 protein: ASRWGQGRELF

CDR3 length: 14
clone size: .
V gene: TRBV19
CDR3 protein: VSSMVLGSSTDTQY

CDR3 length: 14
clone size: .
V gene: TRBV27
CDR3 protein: ASSLSSGFGANVLT

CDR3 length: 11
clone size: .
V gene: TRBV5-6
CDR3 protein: ASSPGPLYEQY

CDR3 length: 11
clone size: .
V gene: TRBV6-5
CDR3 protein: ASRSGTTSQQY

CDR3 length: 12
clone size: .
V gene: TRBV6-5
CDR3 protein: AGLRATNTGELF

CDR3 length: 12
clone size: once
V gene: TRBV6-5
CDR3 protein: ASRGLADVDEQF

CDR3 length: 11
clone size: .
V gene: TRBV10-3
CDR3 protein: AIRRTENTEAF

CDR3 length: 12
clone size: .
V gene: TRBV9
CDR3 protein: ASSPDAFSHEQY

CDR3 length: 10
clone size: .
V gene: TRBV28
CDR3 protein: ASSLDLPTQY

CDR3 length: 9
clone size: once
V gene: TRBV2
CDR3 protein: ASMDGGNQF

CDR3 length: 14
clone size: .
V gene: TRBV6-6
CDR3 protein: ASSYSGGSSYNEQF

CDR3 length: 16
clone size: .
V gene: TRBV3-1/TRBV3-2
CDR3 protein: ASSQAVSGRAPLDTQY

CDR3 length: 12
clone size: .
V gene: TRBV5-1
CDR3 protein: ASSLLTSNTEAF

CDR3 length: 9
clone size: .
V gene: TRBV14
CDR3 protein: ASSQETTQY